A single sample gave rise to the 10 T cell receptor beta chains below, sequenced in a study of T cell responses to AZD1222 COVID-19 vaccine (dated by TCRdb to the early 2020s). Receptors were amplified or captured by the immunoSEQ multiplex PCR assay. TCRdb provides this immuneACCESS table in a form limited to in-frame rearrangements. Some clones are lacking; in checked studies, under half of them reflect an unresolved V gene, and why the rest are absent is not known. The sample table shows 150,000 to 200,000 clones, and about nine tenths are seen once. Clones ranked in the top ten supply under 3.5% of the sample. The time point label corresponds to: baseline before first vaccination. In light of the paper, this sample's treatment or condition label describes: meningococcal conjugate vaccine given as trial control. The sample here was peripheral blood, taken on day 0 of MenACWY control vaccination. Source of these receptors: an adult in good health.

V is TRBV3-1 (or the pseudogene TRBV3-2) and J is TRBJ2-2; possibly TRBD1 for D (5 bases). CDR1 is LGHDT, CDR2 YNNKEL, per germline (reference sequence). The CDR3 loop spans 14 amino acids. V shed 4 bases and J shed 4 bases, with 10 bases lying between them. The CDR3 is CASSLGHSTGELFF. DNA of the CDR3: TGTGCCAGCAGCCTGGGGCACAGCACCGGGGAGCTGTTTTTT.

The chain combines TRBV9 with TRBJ1-3, with D tentatively TRBD1 (6 bases). V was trimmed by 0 bases and J by 8 bases, leaving 18 bases between them. Germline CDR1 and CDR2: SGDLS and YYNGEE. The CDR3 totals 16 residues. The CDR3 nucleotides read TGTGCCAGCAGCGTAGGACCAACAGGGAGGGTTGACACCATATATTTT. Translation gives CASSVGPTGRVDTIYF.

A word on this clone: This same CDR3 is encoded by further DNA sequences in the sample. The V and J genes are TRBV9 and TRBJ2-7; 8 nucleotides agree with TRBD2. This CDR3 region has 15 residues. Per the germline V gene, CDR1 is SGDLS and CDR2 is YYNGEE. With V trimmed by 2 bases and J by 1 base, 5 bases remained unmatched. The CDR3 loop is CASSVGLGGSYEQYF. The CDR3 region has the DNA TGTGCCAGCAGCGTGGGACTAGGGGGATCCTACGAGCAGTACTTC. Using reference TRBV9 and TRBJ2-7 for the parts outside the CDR3, the full variable domain is DSGVTQTPKHLITATGQRVTLRCSPRSGDLSVYWYQQSLDQGLQFLIQYYNGEERAKGNILERFSAQQFPDLHSELNLSSLELGDSALYFCASSVGLGGSYEQYFGPGTRLTVT.

A few counts support this clone. The rearrangement links TRBV15 to TRBJ1-2; TRBD1 agrees at 9 bases. The CDR3 sequence is 14 residues long. From germline, CDR1 is LNHNV and CDR2 YYDKDF (reference sequence). V dropped 2 bases and J dropped 4; count of bases not matched to a gene: 2. CDR3 coding DNA: TGTGCCACCAGCAGACAGACAGGGGGCTATGGCTACACCTTC. Amino acid sequence: CATSRQTGGYGYTF.

The CDR3 coding sequence is TGTGCCAGCAGCCGTTCCGTGGGGATCTATGGCTACACCTTC. This gives the protein CASSRSVGIYGYTF. The rearrangement joins TRBV7-9 to TRBJ1-2, with D unresolved. Trimming stripped 5 bases from V and 4 bases from J, with 14 bases between. The CDR3 has 14 amino acids. CDR1 and CDR2 from the germline V gene are SEHNR and FQNEAQ (reference sequence).

This clone turned up a few times. The V call is TRBV18, the J call TRBJ1-1; a possible D gene is TRBD1 (5 bases). Germline-derived CDR1 and CDR2 are KGHSH and LQKENI. The length of the CDR3 is 17 residues. The germline V and J ends were trimmed by 3 bases and 7 bases, with 24 bases remaining between them. The CDR3 DNA is TGTGCCAGCTCACCTGCAATTTCGGGCTGGGGAACAGGTGAAGCTTTCTTT. It codes for CASSPAISGWGTGEAFF.

The chain uses TRBV21-1 and TRBJ1-2; the DNA was not used to check the table's D call, TRBD1. TRBV21-1 is a pseudogene locus. The CDR3 is 13 amino acids. CDR3 sequence (DNA): TGTGCCAGCCGACAGGGGGCTAGGGATGGCTACACCTTC. It translates to CASRQGARDGYTF.

The V gene is TRBV13, the J gene TRBJ1-2; no clear D gene. With 1 base removed from V and 8 bases from J, the gap between germline ends came to 11 bases. Germline V lookup: CDR1 PRHDT, CDR2 FYEKMQ (reference sequence). This CDR3 spans 13 amino acids. The CDR3 region is CASSLASAAGYTF. CDR3 in DNA: TGTGCCAGCAGCTTAGCATCAGCGGCGGGCTACACCTTC.

This chain links TRBV6-5 with TRBJ2-7; D ambiguous. The CDR3 has 12 amino acids. Trimming took 4 bases from V and 3 from J, leaving 7 bases between them. Germline CDR1 is MNHEY and CDR2 is SVGAGI. The CDR3: CASSSNSYEQYF. CDR3 DNA: TGTGCCAGCAGTTCCAACAGCTACGAGCAGTACTTC.

The chain carries TRBV27 and TRBJ1-5; D not resolved. The CDR3 consists of 14 residues. V gave up 5 bases and J gave up 4 bases, with 12 bases separating them. Germline CDR1 is MNHEY and CDR2 is SMNVEV (reference sequence). CDR3 sequence: CASSPIRPNQPQHF. CDR3 in DNA: TGTGCCAGCAGTCCGATACGACCGAATCAGCCCCAGCATTTT.